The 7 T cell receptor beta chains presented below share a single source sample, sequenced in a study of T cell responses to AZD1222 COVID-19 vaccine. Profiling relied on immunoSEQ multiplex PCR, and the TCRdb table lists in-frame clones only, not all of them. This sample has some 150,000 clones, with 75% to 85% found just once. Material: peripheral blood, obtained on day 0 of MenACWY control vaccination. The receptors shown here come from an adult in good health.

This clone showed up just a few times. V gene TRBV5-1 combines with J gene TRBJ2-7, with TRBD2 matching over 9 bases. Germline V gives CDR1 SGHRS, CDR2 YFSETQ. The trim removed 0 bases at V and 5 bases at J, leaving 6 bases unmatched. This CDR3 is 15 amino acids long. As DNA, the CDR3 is TGCGCCAGCAGCTTGGTGGGGACTAGCAACCACGAGCAGTACTTC. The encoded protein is CASSLVGTSNHEQYF.

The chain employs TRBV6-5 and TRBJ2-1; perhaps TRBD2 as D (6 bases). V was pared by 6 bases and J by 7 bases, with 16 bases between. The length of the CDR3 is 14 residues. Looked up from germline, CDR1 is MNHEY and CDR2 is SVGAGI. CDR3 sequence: CASSSGAGSNEQFF. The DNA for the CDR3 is TGTGCCAGCAGCTCGGGAGCTGGGTCGAATGAGCAGTTCTTC.

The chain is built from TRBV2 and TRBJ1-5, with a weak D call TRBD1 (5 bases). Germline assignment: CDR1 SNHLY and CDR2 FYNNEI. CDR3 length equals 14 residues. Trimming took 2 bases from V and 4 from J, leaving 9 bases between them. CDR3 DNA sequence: TGTGCCAGCAGTGAAACAGGTACGAATCAGCCCCAGCATTTT. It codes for CASSETGTNQPQHF.

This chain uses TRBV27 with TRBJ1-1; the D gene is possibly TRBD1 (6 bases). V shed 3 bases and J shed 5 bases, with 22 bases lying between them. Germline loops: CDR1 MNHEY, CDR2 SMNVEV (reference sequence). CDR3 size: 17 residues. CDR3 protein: CASSFSQRGAHGTEAFF. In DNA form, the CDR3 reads TGTGCCAGCAGTTTCTCACAACGGGGGGCGCATGGGACTGAAGCTTTCTTT.

Written as DNA, the CDR3 is TGCGCCAGCAGCTCCGCCGGGACAGAAAAGAGAAACCAGTACTTC. It translates to CASSSAGTEKRNQYF. The V call is TRBV5-1, the J call TRBJ2-5; 7 positions agree with TRBD1. The length of the CDR3 is 15 residues. CDR1 and CDR2 (germline): SGHRS, YFSETQ. The trim removed 3 bases at V and 10 bases at J, leaving 15 bases unmatched. The full variable domain, completed using reference TRBV5-1 and TRBJ2-5, is KAGVTQTPRYLIKTRGQQVTLSCSPISGHRSVSWYQQTPGQGLQFLFEYFSETQRNKGNFPGRFSGRQFSNSRSEMNVSTLELGDSALYLCASSSAGTEKRNQYFGPGTRLLVL.

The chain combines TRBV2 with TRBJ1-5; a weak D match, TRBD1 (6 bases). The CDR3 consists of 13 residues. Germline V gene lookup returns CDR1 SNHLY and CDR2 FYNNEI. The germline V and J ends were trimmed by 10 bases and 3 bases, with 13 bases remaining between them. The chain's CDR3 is CAIADSANQPQHF. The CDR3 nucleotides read TGTGCCATCGCGGACAGCGCCAATCAGCCCCAGCATTTT.

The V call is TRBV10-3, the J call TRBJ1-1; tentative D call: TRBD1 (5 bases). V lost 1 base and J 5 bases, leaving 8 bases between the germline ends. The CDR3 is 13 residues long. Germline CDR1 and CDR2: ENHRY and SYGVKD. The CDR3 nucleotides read TGTGCCATCAGTGAGTTTGGGGCTACTGAAGCTTTCTTT. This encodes CAISEFGATEAFF.